One and the same sample provided the 29 T cell receptor beta chains below, sequenced in a study of Ad26.COV2.S vaccination and SARS-CoV-2 variants. This sample's treatment: 15 to 20 received Ad26.COV2.S at low or high dose, single or two shots; about 5 received placebo; per-sample allocation not given. Each sample was drawn 63 days after the first injection (of vaccine or placebo). The protocol was immunoSEQ multiplex PCR, while the TCRdb copy is restricted to in-frame clones and leaves out a portion. The sample includes roughly 400,000 clones, 70% to 90% seen only once; the top ten take approximately 1.9%. The sequencing used peripheral blood, collected in a trial of Ad26.COV2.S vaccine versus placebo. These receptor sequences come from a person aged 18-60 years who received the Ad26.COV2.S COVID-19 vaccine or a placebo.

This clone was found once. CDR3 DNA sequence: TGTGCCAGCAGCTTAAGGGGGCGACAGGCCTCCTATAATTCACCCCTCCACTTT. Translated, it gives CASSLRGRQASYNSPLHF. The gene calls are TRBV7-2 and TRBJ1-6, with 7 nucleotides matching TRBD1. Trimming cost V 2 bases and J 0 bases; bases outside gene matches: 7. CDR3 length: 18 amino acids. CDR1 and CDR2 from the germline V gene are SGHTA and FQGNSA.

This rearrangement joins TRBV6-1 to TRBJ2-3, with D perhaps matching TRBD2 (7 bases). From germline, CDR1 is MNHNS and CDR2 SASEGT. There are 17 residues in the CDR3. V was shortened by 3 bases and J by 2 bases, with 18 bases between the two germline ends. Here the CDR3 DNA reads TGTGCCAGCAGTGACGCGCGGGGTGGGGGGGCCACAGATACGCAGTATTTT. Protein sequence: CASSDARGGGATDTQYF.

The rearrangement uses TRBV5-4 and TRBJ1-1; D call uncertain. The germline V gene has CDR1 SGHNT and CDR2 YYREEE (reference sequence). V lost 4 bases and J lost 5, with 18 bases in between. This CDR3 is built from 15 residues. As DNA, the CDR3 is TGTGCCAGCAGCGGCCGGGCCAAGGGAGTAACTGAAGCTTTCTTT. It specifies CASSGRAKGVTEAFF.

This clone was seen once. The rearrangement joins TRBV12-3 or TRBV12-4 to TRBJ2-4; D is ambiguous. The CDR3 extends over 13 amino acids. The V end was cut by 2 bases, the J end by 0 bases, with 2 bases between. In DNA, the CDR3 is TGTGCCAGCAGTTTACTAGCCAAAAACATTCAGTACTTC. Encoded protein: CASSLLAKNIQYF.

The rearrangement links TRBV9 to TRBJ1-1; 9 bases are shared with TRBD1. CDR1 SGDLS and CDR2 YYNGEE come from the germline V gene. This CDR3 is 12 amino acids long. With V trimmed by 3 bases and J by 11 bases, 5 bases remained unmatched. CDR3 sequence reads: CASSALQGAAFF. In nucleotides, the CDR3 is TGTGCCAGCAGCGCCTTACAGGGGGCGGCTTTCTTT.

The chain recombines TRBV14 with TRBJ1-6, with 8 bases fitting TRBD1. Germline assignment: CDR1 SGHDN and CDR2 FVKESK. With 2 bases clipped from V and 13 bases from J, the junction kept 4 bases outside the gene matches. The CDR3 totals 13 residues. The CDR3 sequence is CASSQSRTGPLHF. For the CDR3, the DNA is TGTGCCAGCAGCCAAAGTAGGACAGGGCCCCTCCACTTT.

The chain employs TRBV7-6 and TRBJ2-3, with TRBD1 matching 8 bases. CDR3 size: 15 residues. The trim removed 4 bases at V and 2 bases at J, leaving 5 bases unmatched. Germline CDR1 and CDR2: SGHVS and FNYEAQ. CDR3 bases: TGTGCCAGCAGCTCCGGACAGGGCGTCACAGATACGCAGTATTTT. It is translated as CASSSGQGVTDTQYF.

V and J are TRBV5-4 and TRBJ2-6; 8 bases fit TRBD2. The V gene end was trimmed by 0 bases and the J gene end by 0 bases; junction bases not matched to a gene: 5. CDR3 length: 18 residues. Germline CDR1 and CDR2: SGHNT and YYREEE (reference sequence). CDR3 loop: CASSLVTSAHSGANVLTF. In nucleotides, the CDR3 is TGTGCCAGCAGCTTGGTGACTAGCGCCCACTCTGGGGCCAACGTCCTGACTTTC.

Remarks on this clone: This same CDR3 is encoded by further DNA sequences in the sample. This chain uses TRBV7-3 with TRBJ2-1; D is perhaps TRBD1 (6 bases). This CDR3 contains 16 residues. CDR1 is SGHTA and CDR2 is FQGTGA in the germline V gene. Trimming took off 5 bases at V and 0 bases at J, with 14 bases between the two ends. Here the CDR3 DNA reads TGTGCCAGCAGCCCTCGAACAGGGAGCTCCTACAATGAGCAGTTCTTC. Translating it yields CASSPRTGSSYNEQFF.

This chain joins TRBV5-4 and TRBJ2-1; tentative D call: TRBD1 (5 bases). The CDR3 has 15 amino acids. V shed 4 bases and J shed 4 bases, with 15 bases lying between them. CDR1 SGHNT and CDR2 YYREEE come from the germline V gene (reference sequence). The CDR3 sequence is CASSQQGALYNEQFF. The CDR3 nucleotides read TGTGCCAGCAGCCAACAAGGGGCTTTATACAATGAGCAGTTCTTC.

The chain couples TRBV11-2 to TRBJ2-6; TRBD2 is a possible D gene (6 bases). This CDR3 is 18 amino acids long. V shed 1 base and J shed 2 bases, with 15 bases lying between them. Germline assignment: CDR1 SGHAT and CDR2 FQNNGV. CDR3 region: CASSLAENGRPGANVLTF. The CDR3 DNA reads TGTGCCAGCAGCTTAGCCGAAAACGGGAGACCTGGGGCCAACGTCCTGACTTTC.

This sequence joins TRBV11-1 and TRBJ1-1, with D maybe TRBD1 (6 bases). The CDR3 is 15 residues long. Germline V gene lookup returns CDR1 SGHAT and CDR2 FQDESV (reference sequence). The germline V and J ends were trimmed by 2 bases and 0 bases, with 10 bases remaining between them. CDR3 residues: CASSLMDSLNTEAFF. Here the CDR3 DNA reads TGTGCCAGCAGCTTAATGGACAGTTTGAACACTGAAGCTTTCTTT.

The genes are TRBV12-5 and TRBJ2-3; D gene ambiguous. V lost 10 bases, J lost 2 bases, and 13 bases lay in between. Germline V gives CDR1 LGHNT, CDR2 FRNRAP. This CDR3 is built from 13 residues. The CDR3 loop is CATSLGNTDTQYF. Written as DNA, the CDR3 is TGTGCTACGAGTCTGGGTAACACAGATACGCAGTATTTT.

The V and J genes are TRBV5-1 and TRBJ2-3; TRBD2 matches 12 bases. The CDR3 is made up of 17 amino acids. Trimming at V came to 4 bases and at J to 6 bases, leaving 12 bases not matched to a gene. Germline V gene sequence: CDR1 SGHRS, CDR2 YFSETQ. The CDR3 loop is CASSLPTTSGRSDTQYF. DNA for the CDR3: TGCGCCAGCAGCCTACCGACGACTAGCGGGAGATCGGATACGCAGTATTTT.

This chain links TRBV5-4 with TRBJ1-1, with D possibly being TRBD1 (6 bases). Trimming took 2 bases from V and 7 from J, leaving 9 bases between them. Germline V gene lookup returns CDR1 SGHNT and CDR2 YYREEE (reference sequence). The length of the CDR3 is 12 residues. CDR3 region: CASSLIQGEAFF. DNA for the CDR3: TGTGCCAGCAGCTTAATACAGGGTGAAGCTTTCTTT.

J is TRBJ2-5 and V is TRBV29-1; 7 bases align to TRBD2. The CDR3 has 10 amino acids. Germline trimming cut 3 bases from V and 9 bases from J; bases unmatched to any gene: 1. Germline CDR1 and CDR2: SQVTM and ANQGSEA. The CDR3 spells CSVEGRAQYF. The CDR3 DNA sequence: TGCAGCGTTGAGGGGAGGGCCCAGTACTTC.

The chain links TRBV7-6 to TRBJ1-1, with a weak D call TRBD1 (5 bases). Germline V gives CDR1 SGHVS, CDR2 FNYEAQ. The CDR3 is 14 amino acids. The V and J ends lost 8 bases and 3 bases respectively, with 16 bases between them. CDR3 protein: CASRPGGRDTEAFF. CDR3 coding DNA: TGTGCCAGCCGACCGGGGGGGAGGGACACTGAAGCTTTCTTT. Complete variable domain (other parts from reference TRBV7-6 and TRBJ1-1): GAGVSQSPRYKVTKRGQDVALRCDPISGHVSLYWYRQALGQGPEFLTYFNYEAQQDKSGLPNDRFSAERPEGSISTLTIQRTEQRDSAMYRCASRPGGRDTEAFFGQGTRLTVV.

This rearrangement joins TRBV23-1 to TRBJ1-5, with D possibly matching TRBD1 (5 bases). TRBV23-1 is sorted into the ORF group, with uncertain function. Trimming took off 6 bases at V and 7 bases at J, with 22 bases between the two ends. The CDR3 loop spans 16 amino acids. This CDR3 reads CASSQTGFRYHQPQHF. The CDR3 DNA is TGCGCCAGCAGCCAAACAGGTTTTCGTTACCACCAGCCCCAGCATTTT.

The chain's CDR3 is CASSSYRDRDYEQYF. In DNA, the CDR3 is TGTGCCAGCAGTTCCTACCGGGACAGGGATTACGAGCAGTACTTC. The chain is built from TRBV28 and TRBJ2-7; 9 bases align to TRBD1. V shed 4 bases and J 4 bases; nucleotides not matched to a gene: 8. Germline V gives CDR1 MDHEN, CDR2 SYDVKM. This CDR3 is 15 amino acids long. Based on the CDR3 plus reference TRBV28 and TRBJ2-7, the full variable domain is DVKVTQSSRYLVKRTGEKVFLECVQDMDHENMFWYRQDPGLGLRLIYFSYDVKMKEKGDIPEGYSVSREKKERFSLILESASTNQTSMYLCASSSYRDRDYEQYFGPGTRLTVT.

With respect to this clone: This sample also contains other DNA sequences that code for the same CDR3. The rearrangement joins TRBV11-3 to TRBJ2-3; D is undetermined. CDR3 size: 11 residues. The V end was cut by 1 base, the J end by 6 bases, with 2 bases between. Per the germline V gene, CDR1 is SGHNT and CDR2 is YENEEA. The CDR3 DNA follows: TGTGCCAGCAGCTTAGGGGATACGCAGTATTTT. Its protein product is CASSLGDTQYF.

The rearrangement joins TRBV9 to TRBJ2-1, with TRBD1 matching 8 bases. The V gene end was trimmed by 0 bases and the J gene end by 10 bases; junction bases not matched to a gene: 9. The germline gives CDR1 SGDLS, CDR2 YYNGEE. CDR3 size: 15 residues. The CDR3 protein is CASSVAGQGVQEQFF. The CDR3 region has the DNA TGTGCCAGCAGCGTAGCCGGACAGGGTGTCCAGGAGCAGTTCTTC.

The chain employs TRBV11-2 and TRBJ2-3; no firm D call. Trimming pared 5 bases from V and 2 bases from J, leaving 11 bases between. CDR3 length: 14 residues. CDR1 and CDR2 (germline): SGHAT, FQNNGV. The CDR3 DNA sequence: TGTGCCAGCAGCCCCGCCGACCCCACAGATACGCAGTATTTT. Protein: CASSPADPTDTQYF.

The gene calls are TRBV19 and TRBJ1-1; D remains ambiguous. There are 12 residues in the CDR3. V lost 4 bases and J 1 base, leaving 4 bases between the germline ends. The V gene's germline CDR1 is LNHDA and CDR2 SQIVND (reference sequence). Here the CDR3 reads CASSNSNTEAFF. CDR3 nucleotides: TGTGCCAGTAGTAACTCGAACACTGAAGCTTTCTTT. Filled out from reference TRBV19 and TRBJ1-1, the complete variable domain reads DGGITQSPKYLFRKEGQNVTLSCEQNLNHDAMYWYRQDPGQGLRLIYYSQIVNDFQKGDIAEGYSVSREKKESFPLTVTSAQKNPTAFYLCASSNSNTEAFFGQGTRLTVV.

The CDR3 nucleotides are TGTGCCAGTAGCACGGACAGGGGTAACTACGAGCAGTACTTC. Its protein is CASSTDRGNYEQYF. The rearrangement joins TRBV19 to TRBJ2-7, with 9 bases lining up with TRBD1. The trim removed 6 bases at V and 3 bases at J, leaving 6 bases unmatched. Germline V gene data show CDR1 as LNHDA and CDR2 as SQIVND (reference sequence). The CDR3 is 14 residues long.

The chain recombines TRBV5-8 with TRBJ1-6; 9 nucleotides agree with TRBD1. The CDR3 loop spans 14 amino acids. The germline CDR1 and CDR2 sequences are SGHTS and YDEGEE. The J segment lost 9 bases and the V segment lost 3 bases, leaving 4 bases of the junction unmatched. For the CDR3, the DNA is TGTGCCAGCAGCTATGGGACAGGGAGTTCACCCCTCCACTTT. Protein: CASSYGTGSSPLHF. Filled out from reference TRBV5-8 and TRBJ1-6, the complete variable domain reads EAGVTQSPTHLIKTRGQQATLRCSPISGHTSVYWYQQALGLGLQFLLWYDEGEERNRGNFPPRFSGRQFPNYSSELNVNALELEDSALYLCASSYGTGSSPLHFGNGTRLTVT.

The rearrangement links TRBV20-1 to TRBJ2-1; no firm D call. Germline CDR1 and CDR2: DFQATT and SNEGSKA (reference sequence). Trimming shortened V by 3 bases and J by 7 bases, and 1 base separated the two germline ends. This CDR3 contains 9 residues. CDR3 in DNA: TGCAGTGCTAGGAATGAGCAGTTCTTC. This translates into CSARNEQFF.

The rearrangement uses TRBV6-5 and TRBJ2-1, with 11 bases lining up with TRBD2. Trimming took 6 bases from V and 4 from J; bases not matched to a gene: 5. This CDR3 comprises 15 residues. Germline-derived CDR1 and CDR2 are MNHEY and SVGAGI. Here the CDR3 DNA reads TGTGCCAGCAGCGCGGGGACTAGCGGATACAATGAGCAGTTCTTC. Amino acid sequence: CASSAGTSGYNEQFF.

J is TRBJ2-7 and V is TRBV19; D is perhaps TRBD2 (5 bases). The V end lost 5 bases, the J end lost 4 bases, and 6 bases lay between the germline ends. The germline CDR1 and CDR2 sequences are LNHDA and SQIVND (reference sequence). The CDR3 runs 11 residues. CDR3 DNA: TGTGCCAGTAGTGAGGGTTACGAGCAGTACTTC. The encoded protein is CASSEGYEQYF.

This chain connects TRBV29-1 to TRBJ2-1; TRBD2 is a possible D gene (7 bases). V was cut by 7 bases and J by 6 bases, with 16 bases left in between. The CDR3 has 13 amino acids. The germline CDR1 and CDR2 sequences are SQVTM and ANQGSEA. CDR3: CSARRGGGNEQFF. CDR3 coding DNA: TGCAGCGCCCGGAGAGGGGGGGGCAATGAGCAGTTCTTC.